This entry is about one T cell receptor beta chain. There are many counts of this clonotype. Its antigen remains unidentified. The record has no base qualities; no much larger clone is one base away. A patient counted as having stable Graves' hyperthyroidism if no progression to ophthalmopathy occurred over 18 months of follow-up. Hyperthyroidism patients were newly diagnosed, had a disease duration of under 2 months, and were aged 18 to 65 years. Exclusion was applied to patients with uncontrolled infections, other autoimmune diseases, pregnancy or lactation. Diagnoses relied on clinical symptoms, serum thyroxine and TRAb, thyroid ultrasound and orbital computed tomography. Ficoll-Paque density gradient centrifugation was used to isolate PBMCs from about 10 ml of fresh peripheral blood. Total RNA was extracted with Trizol reagent, and quality was checked on an Agilent 2100 Bioanalyzer. This record belongs to a study of T cells in Graves' hyperthyroidism and ophthalmopathy (dated 2019 in TCRdb). The study in broad terms: Peripheral blood was collected at initial diagnosis, before any treatment. To identify TCR V-J signatures that set the groups apart, the researchers used a discovery cohort of 100 or so patients, made up of 43 with Graves' ophthalmopathy and some 56 with stable Graves' hyperthyroidism. An independent validation cohort of about 20 hyperthyroidism patients and 17 patients who later progressed to ophthalmopathy tested prospective prediction of ophthalmopathy. The 90 or so discovery patients were randomly split 7:3 into training and test sets. In roughly six Graves' hyperthyroidism patients, the study also compared T-cell repertoires from thyroid tissue with T-cell repertoires from blood. Following sampling, methimazole starting at 30 mg daily was given to hyperthyroidism patients, and high-dose intravenous methylprednisolone was given to ophthalmopathy patients. TCR Vbeta CDR3 sequencing of 135 peripheral blood samples (around 45 ophthalmopathy, roughly 74 hyperthyroidism and 17 progressor patients) is reported in the paper. General conclusions and limits of the study: A model built on a 13 V-J signature distinguished ophthalmopathy from stable hyperthyroidism, reaching 87.88% sensitivity and about 81% specificity in cross-validation and 80%/75% in testing. Sample size was not statistically predetermined, and investigators were not blinded to group allocation. Most expanded thyroid clonotypes (frequency above 0.001) were also detected in blood, a finding suggesting that blood repertoires may reflect thyroid immune responses. In validation, the model predicted progression to ophthalmopathy with around 71% sensitivity and roughly 75% specificity, a median of approximately 6.5 months before onset.

Cut back by 0 bases and 4 bases, the V and J ends lie 17 bases apart. The germline V gene (reference sequence) specifies SEHNR as CDR1 and FQNEAQ as CDR2. The CDR3 sequence holds 17 residues, the cysteine and phenylalanine included. Only the CDR3 portion is preserved as DNA: 51 bases, with reading frame beginning at the first base. Amplification of TCR beta CDR3 regions was carried out from RNA transcripts. For the first round of RT-PCR on the TCR CDR3, the HTBI primer set was used together with the Qiagen OneStep RT-PCR kit. The libraries were constructed in a second round of multiplex PCR and then size-selected and purified. Libraries were sequenced paired-end with 100 bp reads on an Illumina HiSeq2000. Regarding the original processing steps: SOAPnuke was used to process the raw data, removing reads that contained adapters or uncalled bases, had a mean Phred below 15, or lacked an exact match to the constant primer or identifier. COPE v1.2.5 was used to merge the high-quality paired reads, and each unique nucleotide sequence was defined as a clonotype. MiTCR v1.1 was used to align clonotypes to the IMGT TRBV, TRBD and TRBJ reference segments. The analysis was restricted to V-J combinations with a frequency above 0.0001, which together covered 99% to 99.2% of the repertoires. A TCS score was defined as the ratio between F50 (clonal expansion) and ExV (chaos), using BLOSUM62-based TCRdist between CDR3 peptides within each V-J. Welch's t-statistics and random forest reduced several hundred V-J features to 10 to 15, which were used in a naive Bayes classifier (R e1071). The public reads were reanalyzed by TCRdb: fastp trimming at Q25, MiXCR alignment, in-frame beta chains only. One record per CDR3 amino acid sequence lists the most common genes and DNA. TCRdb's processing, not the study's, gives the V and J calls here. The sample data list hundreds of thousands of distinct CDR3 sequences, and roughly an eighth of these were observed just once. The top ten clonotypes cover around a tenth of the sample.

The V gene is TRBV7-9 and the J gene is TRBJ2-3; TRBD1 could be the D gene, as 6 bases match. The sample consisted of blood. The receptor's source is a woman in her late teens or twenties with Graves' hyperthyroidism. The CDR3 protein is CASSLAQAGAAPDTQYF. The bases read TGTGCCAGCAGCTTAGCCCAGGCAGGGGCTGCCCCAGATACGCAGTATTTT.